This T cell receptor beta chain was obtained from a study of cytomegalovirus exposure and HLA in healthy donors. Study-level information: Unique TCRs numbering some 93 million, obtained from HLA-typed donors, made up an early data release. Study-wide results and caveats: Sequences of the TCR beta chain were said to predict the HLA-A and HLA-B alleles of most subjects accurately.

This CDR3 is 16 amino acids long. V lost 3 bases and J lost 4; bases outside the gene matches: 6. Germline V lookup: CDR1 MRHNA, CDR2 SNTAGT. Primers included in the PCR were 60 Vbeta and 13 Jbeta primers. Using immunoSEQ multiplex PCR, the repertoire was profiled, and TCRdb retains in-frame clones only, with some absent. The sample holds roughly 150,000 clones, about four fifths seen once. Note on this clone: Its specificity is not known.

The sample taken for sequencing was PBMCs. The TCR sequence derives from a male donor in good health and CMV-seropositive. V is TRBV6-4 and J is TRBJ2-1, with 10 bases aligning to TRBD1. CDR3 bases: TGTGCCAGCAGTGATCAACCGGGACAGGGGTACAATGAGCAGTTCTTC. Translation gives CASSDQPGQGYNEQFF.